This TCR beta chain appears in the sequencing data of a study of T cell responses to AZD1222 COVID-19 vaccine. Profiling relied on immunoSEQ multiplex PCR, and the TCRdb table lists in-frame clones only, not all of them. The data hold approximately 80,000 clones, with 85% to 95% observed a single time. On this clone: Its specificity is not known.

Germline lookup yields CDR1 MNHEY and CDR2 SVGEGT. Trimming cost V 2 bases and J 2 bases, with 7 bases left between them. The CDR3 runs 13 residues. Study-level points and caveats: Spike-specific TCR breadth and depth went up after people got two AZD1222 doses. Vaccine-associated CD4 TCRs spanned spike, dominant at 160-218 and 743-854. Most donors were white British and more were female, and clonal diversity was possibly underestimated.

The chain employs TRBV6-2 or TRBV6-3 and TRBJ2-7; D uncertain. The origin of this receptor is an adult who received the AZD1222 COVID-19 vaccine. The sequences come from peripheral blood, collected 28 days after the second AZD1222 dose. The CDR3 spells CASSYAAAYEQYF. CDR3 nucleotides: TGTGCCAGCAGTTACGCCGCGGCCTACGAGCAGTACTTC.